This T cell receptor (beta chain) comes out of a study of shared clonotypes between healthy human individuals. CDR1 SEHNR and CDR2 FQNEAQ come from the germline V gene (reference sequence). The CDR3 runs to 14 residues. V lost 0 bases to trimming and J lost 2 bases, with 8 bases between them. Points from the study as a whole: The study found roughly 5.3% of naive CD4 clonotypes shared across a handful of donors.

The deep-level immunoSEQ assay was used. Per sorted-subset replicate PCR, input was approximately 0.2 ug DNA, representing tens of thousands of T cell genomes. Using immunoSEQ multiplex PCR, the repertoire was profiled, and TCRdb retains in-frame clones only, with some absent. The top ten clones hold 1.5% to 2% of a sample with millions of clones, approximately 94% of them seen once. Notes on this clone: Its antigen remains unknown. Different DNA sequences within this sample yield the same CDR3.

CD45RO-negative, CCR7-positively selected cells formed the naive CD8 fraction, excluding terminally differentiated effector memory CD45RA+ cells. The sequence was collected from a man aged 18 to 35 in good health. Some clones in this sample may be carry-over from other donors' samples. The source material was naive CD8+ T cells from PBMCs. The gene calls are TRBV7-9 and TRBJ2-7; D is unresolved. CDR3 in amino acids: CASSLAGLPYEQYF. For the CDR3, the DNA is TGTGCCAGCAGCTTAGCAGGGCTCCCCTACGAGCAGTACTTC.